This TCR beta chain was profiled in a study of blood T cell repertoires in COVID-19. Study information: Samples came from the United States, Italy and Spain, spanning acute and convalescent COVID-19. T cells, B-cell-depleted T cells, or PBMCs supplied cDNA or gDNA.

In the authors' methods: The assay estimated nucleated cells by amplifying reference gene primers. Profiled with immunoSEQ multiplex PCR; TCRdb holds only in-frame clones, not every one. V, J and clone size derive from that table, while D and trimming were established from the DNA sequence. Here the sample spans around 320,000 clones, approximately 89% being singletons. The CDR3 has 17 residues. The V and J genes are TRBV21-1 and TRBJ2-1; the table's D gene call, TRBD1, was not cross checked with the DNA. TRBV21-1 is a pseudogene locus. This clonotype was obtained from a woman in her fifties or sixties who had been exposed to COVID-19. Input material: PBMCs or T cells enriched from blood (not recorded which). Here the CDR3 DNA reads TGTGCCAGCAGCCAGTGGACGGACAGGGGGTCGTACAATGAGCAGTTCTTC. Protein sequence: CASSQWTDRGSYNEQFF.